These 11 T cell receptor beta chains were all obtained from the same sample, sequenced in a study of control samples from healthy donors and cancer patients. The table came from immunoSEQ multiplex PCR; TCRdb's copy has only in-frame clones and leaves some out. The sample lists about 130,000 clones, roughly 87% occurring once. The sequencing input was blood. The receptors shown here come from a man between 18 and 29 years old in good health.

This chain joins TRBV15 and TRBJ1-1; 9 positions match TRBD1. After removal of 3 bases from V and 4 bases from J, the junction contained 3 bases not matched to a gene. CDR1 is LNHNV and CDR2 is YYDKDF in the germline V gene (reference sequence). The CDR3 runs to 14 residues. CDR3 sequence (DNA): TGTGCCACCAGCAGGCGGACAGGGGCCACTGAAGCTTTCTTT. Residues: CATSRRTGATEAFF. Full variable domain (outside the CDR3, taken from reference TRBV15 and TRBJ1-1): DAMVIQNPRYQVTQFGKPVTLSCSQTLNHNVMYWYQQKSSQAPKLLFHYYDKDFNNEADTPDNFQSRRPNTSFCFLDIRSPGLGDTAMYLCATSRRTGATEAFFGQGTRLTVV.

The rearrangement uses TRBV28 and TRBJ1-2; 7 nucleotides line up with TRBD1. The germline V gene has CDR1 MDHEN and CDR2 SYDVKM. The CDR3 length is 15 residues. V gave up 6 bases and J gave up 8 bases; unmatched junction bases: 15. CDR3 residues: CASRLQQRGLDGYTF. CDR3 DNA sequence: TGTGCCAGCAGGCTACAACAAAGGGGGCTCGACGGCTACACCTTC.

Here the CDR3 DNA reads TGTGCCAGCAGCCCCCGCGGTAGCGGGAGAGGGGGGGACATTCAGTACTTC. Residues: CASSPRGSGRGGDIQYF. V is TRBV9 and J is TRBJ2-4; TRBD2 agrees at 9 bases. Germline-derived CDR1 and CDR2 are SGDLS and YYNGEE. The CDR3 is 17 residues long. The junction had 16 bases not matched to a gene; V was cut back by 4 bases and J by 8 bases.

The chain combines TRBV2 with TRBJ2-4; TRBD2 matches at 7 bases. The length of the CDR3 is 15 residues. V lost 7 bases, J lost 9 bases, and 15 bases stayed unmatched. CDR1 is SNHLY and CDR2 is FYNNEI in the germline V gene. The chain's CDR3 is CASNERGRPGGIQYF. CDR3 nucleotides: TGTGCCAGCAACGAGCGGGGACGTCCGGGGGGCATTCAGTACTTC.

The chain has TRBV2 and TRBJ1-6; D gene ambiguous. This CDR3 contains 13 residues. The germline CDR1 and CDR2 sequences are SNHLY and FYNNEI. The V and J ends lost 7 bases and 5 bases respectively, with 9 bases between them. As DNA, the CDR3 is TGTGCCAGCAATAGACAAGATAATTCACCCCTCCACTTT. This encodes CASNRQDNSPLHF.

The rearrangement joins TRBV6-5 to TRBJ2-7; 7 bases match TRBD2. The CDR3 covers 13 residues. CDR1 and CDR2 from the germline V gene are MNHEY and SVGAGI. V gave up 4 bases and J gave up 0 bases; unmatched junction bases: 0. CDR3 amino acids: CASSWTSSYEQYF. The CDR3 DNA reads TGTGCCAGCAGTTGGACTAGCTCCTACGAGCAGTACTTC.

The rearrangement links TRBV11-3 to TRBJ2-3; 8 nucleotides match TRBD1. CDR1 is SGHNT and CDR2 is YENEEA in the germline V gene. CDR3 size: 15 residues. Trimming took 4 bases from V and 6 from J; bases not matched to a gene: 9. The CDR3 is CASSYRQGNSDTQYF. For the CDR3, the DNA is TGTGCCAGCAGCTATCGACAGGGGAACTCGGATACGCAGTATTTT.

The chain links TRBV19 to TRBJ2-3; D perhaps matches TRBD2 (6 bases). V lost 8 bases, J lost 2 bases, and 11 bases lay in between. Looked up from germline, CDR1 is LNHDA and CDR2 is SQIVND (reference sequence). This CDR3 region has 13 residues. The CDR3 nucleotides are TGTGCCAGTGGCGGGGACCACACAGATACGCAGTATTTT. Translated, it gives CASGGDHTDTQYF.

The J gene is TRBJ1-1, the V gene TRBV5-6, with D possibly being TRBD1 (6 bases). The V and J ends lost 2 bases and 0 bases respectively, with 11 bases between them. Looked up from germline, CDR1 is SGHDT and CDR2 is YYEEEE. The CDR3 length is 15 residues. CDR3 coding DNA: TGTGCCAGCAGCTTCTGGACAGTACTGAACACTGAAGCTTTCTTT. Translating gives CASSFWTVLNTEAFF.

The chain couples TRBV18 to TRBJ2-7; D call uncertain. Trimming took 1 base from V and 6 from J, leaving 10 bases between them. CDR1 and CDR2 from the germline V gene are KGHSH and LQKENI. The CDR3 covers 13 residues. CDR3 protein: CASSPRQESEQYF. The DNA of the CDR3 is TGTGCCAGCTCACCACGGCAGGAGAGCGAGCAGTACTTC.

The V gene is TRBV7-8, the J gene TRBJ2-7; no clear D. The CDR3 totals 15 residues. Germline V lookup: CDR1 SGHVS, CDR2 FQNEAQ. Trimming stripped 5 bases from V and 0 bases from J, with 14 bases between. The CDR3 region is CASSPRQTSSYEQYF. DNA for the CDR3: TGTGCCAGCAGCCCCAGACAAACGAGCTCCTACGAGCAGTACTTC.